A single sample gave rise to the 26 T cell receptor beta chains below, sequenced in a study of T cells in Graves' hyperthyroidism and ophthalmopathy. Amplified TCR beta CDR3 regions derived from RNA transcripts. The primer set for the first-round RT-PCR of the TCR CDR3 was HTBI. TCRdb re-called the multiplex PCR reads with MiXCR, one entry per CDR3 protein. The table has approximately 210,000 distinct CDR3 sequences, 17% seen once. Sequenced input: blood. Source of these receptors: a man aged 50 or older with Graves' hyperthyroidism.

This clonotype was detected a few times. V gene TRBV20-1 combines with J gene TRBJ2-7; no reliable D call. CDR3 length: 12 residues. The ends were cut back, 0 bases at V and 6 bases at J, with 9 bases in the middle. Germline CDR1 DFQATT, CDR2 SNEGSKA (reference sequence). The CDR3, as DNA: TGCAGTGCTAGAGATTTTCCCGGCGAGCAGTACTTC. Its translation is CSARDFPGEQYF.

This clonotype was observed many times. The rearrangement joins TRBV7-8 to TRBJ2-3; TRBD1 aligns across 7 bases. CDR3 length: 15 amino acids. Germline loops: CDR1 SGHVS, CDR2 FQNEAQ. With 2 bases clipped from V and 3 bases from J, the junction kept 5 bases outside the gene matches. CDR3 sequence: CASSLHRGPTDTQYF. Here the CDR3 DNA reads TGTGCCAGCAGCTTACACAGGGGACCGACAGATACGCAGTATTTT.

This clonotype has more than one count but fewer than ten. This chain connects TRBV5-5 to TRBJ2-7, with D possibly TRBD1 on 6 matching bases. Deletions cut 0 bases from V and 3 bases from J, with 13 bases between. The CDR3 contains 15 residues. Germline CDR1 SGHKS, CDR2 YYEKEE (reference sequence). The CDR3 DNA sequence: TGTGCCAGCAGCTTGGCCGCCGGGACACTCTACGAGCAGTACTTC. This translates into CASSLAAGTLYEQYF.

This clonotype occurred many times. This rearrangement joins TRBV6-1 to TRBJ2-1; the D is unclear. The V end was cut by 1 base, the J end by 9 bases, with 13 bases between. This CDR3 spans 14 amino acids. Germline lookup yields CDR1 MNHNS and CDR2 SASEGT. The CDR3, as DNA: TGTGCCAGCAGTGAAGTGGTGGGCTACGGTGAGCAGTTCTTC. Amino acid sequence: CASSEVVGYGEQFF.

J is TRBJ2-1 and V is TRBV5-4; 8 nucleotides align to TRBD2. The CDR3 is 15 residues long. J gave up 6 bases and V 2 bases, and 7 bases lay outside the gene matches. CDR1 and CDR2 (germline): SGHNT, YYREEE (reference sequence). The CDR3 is CASSLYTGGTNEQFF. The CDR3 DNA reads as TGTGCCAGCAGCTTATATACGGGAGGGACCAATGAGCAGTTCTTC.

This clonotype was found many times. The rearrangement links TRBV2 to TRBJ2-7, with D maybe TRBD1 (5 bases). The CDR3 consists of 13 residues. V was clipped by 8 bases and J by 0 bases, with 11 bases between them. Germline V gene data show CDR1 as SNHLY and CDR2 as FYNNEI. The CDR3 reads CASEGAASYEQYF. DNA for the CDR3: TGTGCCAGCGAAGGGGCCGCCTCCTACGAGCAGTACTTC.

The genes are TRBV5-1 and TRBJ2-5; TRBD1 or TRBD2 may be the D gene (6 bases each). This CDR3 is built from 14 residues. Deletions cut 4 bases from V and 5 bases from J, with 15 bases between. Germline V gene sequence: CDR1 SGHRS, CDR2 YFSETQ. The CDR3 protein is CASSPVGGDETQYF. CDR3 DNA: TGCGCCAGCAGCCCTGTGGGGGGCGATGAGACCCAGTACTTC.

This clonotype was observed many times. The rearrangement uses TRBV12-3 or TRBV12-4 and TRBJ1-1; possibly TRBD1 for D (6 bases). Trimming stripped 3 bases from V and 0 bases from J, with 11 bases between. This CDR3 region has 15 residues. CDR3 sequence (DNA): TGTGCCAGCAGTTTCGGGGGCCGGATGAACACTGAAGCTTTCTTT. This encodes CASSFGGRMNTEAFF.

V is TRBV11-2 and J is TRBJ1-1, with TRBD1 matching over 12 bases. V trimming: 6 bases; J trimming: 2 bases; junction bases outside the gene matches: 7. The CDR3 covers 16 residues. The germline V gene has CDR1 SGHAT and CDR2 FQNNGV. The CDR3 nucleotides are TGTGCCAGCAGAGCCGGGACAGGGGGCGTTAACACTGAAGCTTTCTTT. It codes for CASRAGTGGVNTEAFF.

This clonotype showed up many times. In DNA, the CDR3 is TGTGCCACCAGTGATTTGGGCAGCAACTATGGCTACACCTTC. Protein sequence: CATSDLGSNYGYTF. The rearrangement joins TRBV24-1 to TRBJ1-2; D uncertain. V was trimmed by 0 bases and J by 2 bases, leaving 6 bases between them. The CDR3 extends over 14 amino acids. Germline CDR1 KGHDR, CDR2 SFDVKD.

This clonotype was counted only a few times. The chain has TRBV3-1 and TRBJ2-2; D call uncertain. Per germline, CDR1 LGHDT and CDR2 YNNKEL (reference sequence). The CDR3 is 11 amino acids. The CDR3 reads CVTENTGELFF. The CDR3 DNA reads TGTGTTACAGAAAACACCGGGGAGCTGTTTTTT. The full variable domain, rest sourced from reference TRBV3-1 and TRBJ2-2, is DTAVSQTPKYLVTQMGNDKSIKCEQNLGHDTMYWYKQDSKKFLKIMFSYNNKELIINETVPNRFSPKSPDKAHLNLHINSLELGDSAVYFCVTENTGELFFGEGSRLTVL.

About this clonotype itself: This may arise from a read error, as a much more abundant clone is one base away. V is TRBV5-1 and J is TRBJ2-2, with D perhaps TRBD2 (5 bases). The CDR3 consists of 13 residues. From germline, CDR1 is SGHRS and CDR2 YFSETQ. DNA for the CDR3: TGCGCCAGCAGCGGATTGAACACCGGGGAGCCGTTTTTT. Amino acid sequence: CASSGLNTGEPFF.

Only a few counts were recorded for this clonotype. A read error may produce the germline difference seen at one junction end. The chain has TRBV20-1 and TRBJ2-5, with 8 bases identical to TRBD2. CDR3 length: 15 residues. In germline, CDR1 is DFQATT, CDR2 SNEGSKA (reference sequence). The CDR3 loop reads CSARILAGLQGTQYF. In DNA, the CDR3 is TGCAGTGCTAGAATCCTAGCGGGTTTACAAGGGACCCAGTACTTC.

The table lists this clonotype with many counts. CDR3 coding DNA: TGCGCCAGCAGCTTGCGGGTTGGGGATACGCAGTATTTT. The encoded protein is CASSLRVGDTQYF. The chain links TRBV5-1 to TRBJ2-3; D remains unclear. The CDR3 totals 13 residues. Germline V lookup: CDR1 SGHRS, CDR2 YFSETQ. The V end lost 1 base, the J end lost 6 bases, and 9 bases lay between the germline ends.

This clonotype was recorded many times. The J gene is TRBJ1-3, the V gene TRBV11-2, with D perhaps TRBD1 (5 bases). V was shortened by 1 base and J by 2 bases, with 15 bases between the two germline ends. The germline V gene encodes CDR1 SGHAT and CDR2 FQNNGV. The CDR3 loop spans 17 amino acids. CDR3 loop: CASSLVPGRLTGNTIYF. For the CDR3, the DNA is TGTGCCAGCAGCTTAGTGCCGGGGCGGCTAACTGGAAACACCATATATTTT.

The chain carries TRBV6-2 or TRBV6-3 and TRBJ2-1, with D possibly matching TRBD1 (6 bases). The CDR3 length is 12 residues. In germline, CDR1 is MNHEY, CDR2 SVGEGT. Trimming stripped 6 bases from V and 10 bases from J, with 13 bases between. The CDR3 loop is CASSPARGEQFF. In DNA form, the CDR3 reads TGTGCCAGCAGCCCCGCCAGGGGAGAGCAGTTCTTC.

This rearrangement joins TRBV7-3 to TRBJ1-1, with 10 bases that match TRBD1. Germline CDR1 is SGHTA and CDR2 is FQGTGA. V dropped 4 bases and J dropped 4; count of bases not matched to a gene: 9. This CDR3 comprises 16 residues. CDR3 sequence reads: CASSSPAGTGATEAFF. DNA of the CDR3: TGTGCCAGCAGCTCGCCTGCCGGGACAGGGGCCACTGAAGCTTTCTTT.

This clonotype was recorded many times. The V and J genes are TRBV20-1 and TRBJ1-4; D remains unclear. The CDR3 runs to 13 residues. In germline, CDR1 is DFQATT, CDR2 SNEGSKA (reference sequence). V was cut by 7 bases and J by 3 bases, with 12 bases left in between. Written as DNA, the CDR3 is TGCAGTGGGCGCTCATGGGCTAATGAAAAACTGTTTTTT. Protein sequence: CSGRSWANEKLFF.

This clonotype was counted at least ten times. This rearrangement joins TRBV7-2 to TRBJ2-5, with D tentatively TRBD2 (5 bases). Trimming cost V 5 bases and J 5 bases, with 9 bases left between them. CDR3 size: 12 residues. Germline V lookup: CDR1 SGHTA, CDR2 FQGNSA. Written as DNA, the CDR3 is TGTGCCAGCAGCACCCGCGGGGAGACCCAGTACTTC. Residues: CASSTRGETQYF.

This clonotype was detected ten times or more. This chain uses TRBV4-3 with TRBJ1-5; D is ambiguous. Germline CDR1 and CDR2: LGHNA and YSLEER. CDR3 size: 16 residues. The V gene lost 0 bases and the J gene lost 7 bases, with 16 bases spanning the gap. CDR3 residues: CASSQDFGVLGQPQHF. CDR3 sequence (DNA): TGCGCCAGCAGCCAAGATTTCGGGGTCCTCGGGCAGCCCCAGCATTTT.

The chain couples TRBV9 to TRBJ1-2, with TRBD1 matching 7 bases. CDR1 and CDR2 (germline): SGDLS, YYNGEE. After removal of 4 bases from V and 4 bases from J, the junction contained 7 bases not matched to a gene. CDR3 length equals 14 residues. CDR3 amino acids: CASSHQTGPYGYTF. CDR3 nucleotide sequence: TGTGCCAGCAGCCACCAGACAGGGCCCTATGGCTACACCTTC. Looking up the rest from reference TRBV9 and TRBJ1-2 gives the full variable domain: DSGVTQTPKHLITATGQRVTLRCSPRSGDLSVYWYQQSLDQGLQFLIQYYNGEERAKGNILERFSAQQFPDLHSELNLSSLELGDSALYFCASSHQTGPYGYTFGSGTRLTVV.

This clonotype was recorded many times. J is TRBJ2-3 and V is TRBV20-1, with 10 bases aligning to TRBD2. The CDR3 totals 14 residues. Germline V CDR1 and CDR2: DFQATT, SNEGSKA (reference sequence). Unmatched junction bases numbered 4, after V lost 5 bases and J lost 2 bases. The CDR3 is CSAGTSGDTDTQYF. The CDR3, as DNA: TGCAGTGCTGGAACTAGCGGGGACACAGATACGCAGTATTTT.

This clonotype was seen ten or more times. DNA for the CDR3: TGTGCCAGCAGCGTCGACAGGGATCAGCCCCAGCATTTT. Encoded protein: CASSVDRDQPQHF. The chain recombines TRBV12-3 or TRBV12-4 with TRBJ1-5; 7 nucleotides line up with TRBD1. Trimming cost V 6 bases and J 5 bases; bases outside gene matches: 4. This CDR3 is built from 13 residues.

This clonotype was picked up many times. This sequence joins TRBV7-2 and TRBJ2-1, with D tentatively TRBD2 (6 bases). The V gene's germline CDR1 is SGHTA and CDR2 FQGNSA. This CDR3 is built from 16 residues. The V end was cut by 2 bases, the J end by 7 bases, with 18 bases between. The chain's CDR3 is CASSLWGEEGWNEQFF. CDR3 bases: TGTGCCAGCAGCTTATGGGGGGAGGAAGGGTGGAATGAGCAGTTCTTC.

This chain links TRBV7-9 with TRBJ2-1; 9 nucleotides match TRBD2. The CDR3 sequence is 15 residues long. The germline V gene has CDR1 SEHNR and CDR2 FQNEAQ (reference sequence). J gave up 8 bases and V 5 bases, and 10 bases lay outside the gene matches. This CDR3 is CASSEREAGPDEQFF. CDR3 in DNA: TGTGCCAGCAGCGAGCGGGAGGCGGGCCCCGATGAGCAGTTCTTC.

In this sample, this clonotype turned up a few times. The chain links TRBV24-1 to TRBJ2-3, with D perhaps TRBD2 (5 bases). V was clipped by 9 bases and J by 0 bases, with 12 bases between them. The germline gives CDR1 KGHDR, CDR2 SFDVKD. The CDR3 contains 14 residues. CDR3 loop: CATGSQTSTDTQYF. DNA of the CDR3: TGTGCCACCGGGAGCCAGACTAGCACAGATACGCAGTATTTT.